Listed below are T cell receptor beta chains from one sample, sequenced in a study of cytomegalovirus exposure and HLA in healthy donors. Clones were read by immunoSEQ multiplex PCR, and TCRdb kept only the in-frame ones, dropping some. The sample carries about 260,000 clones, 90% recorded once. Sequenced sample: PBMCs. These receptors all stem from a woman in her 30s in good health and CMV-seronegative. CDR3s include the opening cysteine and the closing phenylalanine or tryptophan.

cdr3_aa: CASSMGSGGSYEQYF
v_call: TRBV19
j_call: TRBJ2-7

cdr3_aa: CASSPGGRAYEQYF
v_call: TRBV18
j_call: TRBJ2-7

cdr3_aa: CASSTGLAGIDTQYF
v_call: TRBV19
j_call: TRBJ2-3

cdr3_aa: CSASPVAGEKLSRREQYF
v_call: TRBV29-1
j_call: TRBJ2-7

cdr3_aa: CASRWGSKGNTEAFF
v_call: TRBV19
j_call: TRBJ1-1

cdr3_aa: CASSVEEETQYF
v_call: TRBV9
j_call: TRBJ2-5

cdr3_aa: CASSRRGNEQFF
v_call: TRBV28
j_call: TRBJ2-1

cdr3_aa: CASSFDGEEYEQYF
v_call: TRBV5-1
j_call: TRBJ2-7

cdr3_aa: CASSEAAAPFAYEQYF
v_call: TRBV6-1
j_call: TRBJ2-7

cdr3_aa: CASQGGTHNQPQHF
v_call: TRBV25-1
j_call: TRBJ1-5

cdr3_aa: CASSLSSSGRTEAFF
v_call: TRBV27
j_call: TRBJ1-1

cdr3_aa: CASKWAGPNYSSGNTIYF
v_call: TRBV5-1
j_call: TRBJ1-3

cdr3_aa: CASSPHLELGEGQFF
v_call: TRBV9
j_call: TRBJ2-1

cdr3_aa: CASSSGLNWVYEQYF
v_call: TRBV11-2
j_call: TRBJ2-7

cdr3_aa: CASSTYRDYGTGELFF
v_call: TRBV27
j_call: TRBJ2-2

cdr3_aa: CASSPGTKSLHEQYF
v_call: TRBV18
j_call: TRBJ2-7

cdr3_aa: CSVEDLGLAGYEQFF
v_call: TRBV29-1
j_call: TRBJ2-1

cdr3_aa: CASSIEDQPQHF
v_call: TRBV19
j_call: TRBJ1-5

cdr3_aa: CASGRTDLNTGELFF
v_call: TRBV28
j_call: TRBJ2-2

cdr3_aa: CASSEGFYSYNEQFF
v_call: TRBV6-1
j_call: TRBJ2-1

cdr3_aa: CAISDWVQPSGREKTDTQYF
v_call: TRBV10-3
j_call: TRBJ2-3

cdr3_aa: CASSVQAGGYTDTQYF
v_call: TRBV9
j_call: TRBJ2-3

cdr3_aa: CASSIRTGGLTYEQYF
v_call: TRBV11-2
j_call: TRBJ2-7

cdr3_aa: CATVAPPNYGYTF
v_call: TRBV15
j_call: TRBJ1-2

cdr3_aa: CASSLAPTGDLAEQYF
v_call: TRBV28
j_call: TRBJ2-7

cdr3_aa: CASSLGLAGIYNEQFF
v_call: TRBV11-2
j_call: TRBJ2-1

cdr3_aa: CASWGARDEKLFF
v_call: TRBV6-5
j_call: TRBJ1-4

cdr3_aa: CASSLSRVAGNTIYF
v_call: TRBV27
j_call: TRBJ1-3

cdr3_aa: CASRDRGLKITEAFF
v_call: TRBV27
j_call: TRBJ1-1

cdr3_aa: CASSQIAGAPNNEQFF
v_call: TRBV4-2
j_call: TRBJ2-1

cdr3_aa: CASSTESSGANVLTF
v_call: TRBV5-6
j_call: TRBJ2-6

cdr3_aa: CSVGIPGPANYGYTF
v_call: TRBV29-1
j_call: TRBJ1-2

cdr3_aa: CASSRAGTGVVDEQYF
v_call: TRBV11-2
j_call: TRBJ2-7

cdr3_aa: CAISEMVVAGYEQYF
v_call: TRBV10-3
j_call: TRBJ2-7

cdr3_aa: CASSMGLAGESRAGELFF
v_call: TRBV2
j_call: TRBJ2-2

cdr3_aa: CASALQGSGANVLTF
v_call: TRBV4-3
j_call: TRBJ2-6

cdr3_aa: CASSVGIGGLARLSSYNEQFF
v_call: TRBV9
j_call: TRBJ2-1

cdr3_aa: CASSGTGLRFSTDTQYF
v_call: TRBV7-9
j_call: TRBJ2-3

cdr3_aa: CASRKTGRTYEQYF
v_call: TRBV6-6
j_call: TRBJ2-7

cdr3_aa: CASSFQGGSYNEQFF
v_call: TRBV7-6
j_call: TRBJ2-1

cdr3_aa: CASSSDAGGFARETQYF
v_call: TRBV7-6
j_call: TRBJ2-5

cdr3_aa: CASSNQQGPGELFF
v_call: TRBV6-5
j_call: TRBJ2-2

cdr3_aa: CSGKTGAGNTIYF
v_call: TRBV29-1
j_call: TRBJ1-3